The 20 T cell receptor beta chains presented below share a single source sample, sequenced in a study of CD8 T cells in Susac syndrome. The authors reverse transcribed roughly 0.5 to 1 ug RNA with random hexamers. TCRdb re-called the immunoSEQ multiplex PCR reads through MiXCR, storing one row per CDR3 protein. Of around 80,000 distinct CDR3 sequences detected, 94% appear once; the ten largest clones hold 0.2% to 0.3%. Source material: CD8+ T cells from PBMCs. These receptors came from a human donor in good health.

This sequence joins TRBV6-5 and TRBJ2-7, with 8 bases aligning to TRBD1. Germline values: CDR1 MNHEY, CDR2 SVGAGI. Trimming cost V 1 base and J 3 bases; bases outside gene matches: 2. CDR3 length: 14 amino acids. CDR3 DNA: TGTGCCAGCAGTTACTTAGGACAGGGCTACGAGCAGTACTTC. This sequence encodes CASSYLGQGYEQYF.

The chain uses TRBV29-1 and TRBJ2-2; perhaps TRBD1 as D (5 bases). CDR1 is SQVTM, CDR2 ANQGSEA, per germline. The CDR3 covers 13 residues. Trimming left V 4 bases short and J 2 bases short, with 8 bases between. The CDR3 reads CSVVQDNTGELFF. The CDR3 DNA sequence: TGCAGCGTTGTACAGGACAACACCGGGGAGCTGTTTTTT.

In this sample, this clonotype turned up a few times. The V call is TRBV9, the J call TRBJ2-3; D is unclear. V shed 4 bases and J shed 3 bases, with 9 bases lying between them. The CDR3 covers 13 residues. Germline CDR1 reads SGDLS; CDR2 reads YYNGEE. CDR3 in DNA: TGTGCCAGCAGCCTCTGGACGACAGATACGCAGTATTTT. This sequence encodes CASSLWTTDTQYF.

The chain uses TRBV5-1 and TRBJ2-7; weak D call: TRBD1 (5 bases). CDR1 is SGHRS, CDR2 YFSETQ, per germline. V shed 2 bases and J shed 2 bases, with 11 bases lying between them. This CDR3 region has 14 residues. For the CDR3, the DNA is TGCGCCAGCAGCTTATCCAGGGAAGCCTACGAGCAGTACTTC. It is translated as CASSLSREAYEQYF.

This clonotype was found once. This sequence joins TRBV7-9 and TRBJ2-3; 8 bases fit TRBD2. CDR1 is SEHNR and CDR2 is FQNEAQ in the germline V gene (reference sequence). There are 16 residues in the CDR3. Trimming removed 8 bases from V and 1 base from J; junction bases left unmatched: 11. DNA for the CDR3: TGTGCCAGCTCCCCGGGAGGGGGGGGAGGCACAGATACGCAGTATTTT. Its protein is CASSPGGGGGTDTQYF.

The chain combines TRBV4-3 with TRBJ2-7; maybe TRBD1 (5 bases). This CDR3 is 13 amino acids long. Germline V CDR1 and CDR2: LGHNA, YSLEER. Trimming pared 5 bases from V and 6 bases from J, leaving 14 bases between. The chain's CDR3 is CASSGQGSGEQYF. The DNA of the CDR3 is TGCGCCAGCAGCGGGCAGGGTTCGGGCGAGCAGTACTTC.

The V call is TRBV20-1, the J call TRBJ2-7; D might be TRBD2 (5 bases). The length of the CDR3 is 14 residues. CDR1 DFQATT and CDR2 SNEGSKA come from the germline V gene (reference sequence). With 0 bases removed from V and 3 bases from J, the gap between germline ends came to 12 bases. CDR3 nucleotide sequence: TGCAGTGCTAGAGATTTTGAGGGAAACTACGAGCAGTACTTC. As protein: CSARDFEGNYEQYF.

This clonotype has just one count. V is TRBV20-1 and J is TRBJ2-1, with D possibly matching TRBD2 (5 bases). Germline-derived CDR1 and CDR2 are DFQATT and SNEGSKA (reference sequence). Between the trimmed V and J ends, which lost 0 bases and 3 bases, there was a span of 9 bases. The length of the CDR3 is 14 residues. CDR3 amino acids: CSAREAGNYNEQFF. The CDR3 DNA sequence: TGCAGTGCTAGAGAGGCCGGGAACTACAATGAGCAGTTCTTC.

The chain links TRBV27 to TRBJ2-3, with D maybe TRBD1 (6 bases). The CDR3 extends over 14 amino acids. V was trimmed by 10 bases and J by 3 bases, leaving 17 bases between them. Germline loops: CDR1 MNHEY, CDR2 SMNVEV (reference sequence). CDR3 sequence: CATSWGQRTDTQYF. CDR3 nucleotides: TGTGCCACCTCATGGGGGCAGAGGACAGATACGCAGTATTTT.

The V and J genes are TRBV9 and TRBJ2-1, with D perhaps matching TRBD2 (5 bases). Between the trimmed V and J ends, which lost 6 bases and 0 bases, there was a span of 16 bases. Germline V gene lookup returns CDR1 SGDLS and CDR2 YYNGEE. The CDR3 is 16 amino acids. DNA for the CDR3: TGTGCCAGCACCGAGGGAAGGCAACACTCCTACAATGAGCAGTTCTTC. It encodes CASTEGRQHSYNEQFF.

The V and J genes are TRBV30 and TRBJ2-3; TRBD2 matches at 9 bases. CDR3 length equals 14 residues. V lost 0 bases to trimming and J lost 5 bases; unmatched junction nucleotides: 3. Germline CDR1 and CDR2: GTSNPN and SVGIG (reference sequence). The CDR3 DNA follows: TGTGCCTGGAGTGTTTCACTAGCGGGAGATACGCAGTATTTT. Protein sequence: CAWSVSLAGDTQYF. Full variable domain (remainder filled in from reference TRBV30 and TRBJ2-3): SQTIHQWPATLVQPVGSPLSLECTVEGTSNPNLYWYRQAAGRGLQLLFYSVGIGQISSEVPQNLSASRPQDRQFILSSKKLLLSDSGFYLCAWSVSLAGDTQYFGPGTRLTVL.

V is TRBV7-9 and J is TRBJ1-1; 7 nucleotides line up with TRBD1. V shed 2 bases, J shed 0 bases, and the junction held 3 bases outside the gene matches. The CDR3 sequence is 15 residues long. Germline lookup yields CDR1 SEHNR and CDR2 FQNEAQ (reference sequence). The CDR3 DNA follows: TGTGCCAGCAGCTTACGGGGGACAGTGAACACTGAAGCTTTCTTT. The encoded protein is CASSLRGTVNTEAFF.

The rearrangement joins TRBV7-9 to TRBJ1-1; D might be TRBD1 (5 bases). CDR3 length equals 14 residues. Germline CDR1 and CDR2: SEHNR and FQNEAQ (reference sequence). V shed 1 base and J shed 0 bases, with 6 bases lying between them. The CDR3 sequence: CASSLVRVNTEAFF. Here the CDR3 DNA reads TGTGCCAGCAGCTTAGTCAGGGTGAACACTGAAGCTTTCTTT.

The CDR3 coding sequence is TGTGCCATCAGTGAGACGACAGGGAACAATCAGCCCCAGCATTTT. This gives the protein CAISETTGNNQPQHF. The chain is built from TRBV10-3 and TRBJ1-5; 7 nucleotides line up with TRBD1. J lost 3 bases, V lost 2 bases, and 4 bases had no gene match. This CDR3 has 15 amino acids. Germline V gene data show CDR1 as ENHRY and CDR2 as SYGVKD.

The chain uses TRBV9 and TRBJ2-7, with 8 bases identical to TRBD1. The V gene's germline CDR1 is SGDLS and CDR2 YYNGEE. The junction had 6 bases not matched to a gene; V was cut back by 4 bases and J by 3 bases. The CDR3 is made up of 14 amino acids. The CDR3 bases are TGTGCCAGCAGCCCGCGACAGGGGTTCTACGAGCAGTACTTC. This sequence encodes CASSPRQGFYEQYF.

The chain carries TRBV7-2 and TRBJ2-7; D might be TRBD2 (5 bases). Trimming shortened V by 5 bases and J by 3 bases, and 20 bases separated the two germline ends. The germline V gene encodes CDR1 SGHTA and CDR2 FQGNSA. There are 16 residues in the CDR3. The CDR3 bases are TGTGCCAGCAGCATCGCCGGGCGGGCGCCCGGCTACGAGCAGTACTTC. Amino acids: CASSIAGRAPGYEQYF.

The chain is built from TRBV9 and TRBJ2-2; unclear D gene. The CDR3 has 14 residues. The germline CDR1 and CDR2 sequences are SGDLS and YYNGEE. V lost 0 bases, J lost 5 bases, and 8 bases lay in between. This CDR3 reads CASSVGLGTGELFF. The CDR3 region has the DNA TGTGCCAGCAGCGTAGGCCTTGGGACCGGGGAGCTGTTTTTT.

The chain links TRBV11-2 to TRBJ2-1; 8 bases are a match to TRBD2. V lost 2 bases to trimming and J lost 2 bases; unmatched junction nucleotides: 5. The germline V gene has CDR1 SGHAT and CDR2 FQNNGV. This CDR3 has 16 residues. Written as DNA, the CDR3 is TGTGCCAGCAGCTTATCAGGCGGGGGGACCTACAATGAGCAGTTCTTC. Translation gives CASSLSGGGTYNEQFF.

This clonotype was recorded once. V gene TRBV20-1 combines with J gene TRBJ2-1, with 12 nucleotides matching TRBD2. The V and J ends lost 6 bases and 7 bases, in that order; junction bases with no gene match: 7. CDR3 length: 14 residues. Germline V CDR1 and CDR2: DFQATT, SNEGSKA (reference sequence). CDR3 bases: TGCAGTGCCATACTAGCGGGAGGTTGGAATGAGCAGTTCTTC. It yields the protein CSAILAGGWNEQFF.

This chain joins TRBV6-2 or TRBV6-3 and TRBJ1-1; D ambiguous. V lost 2 bases, J lost 9 bases, and 10 bases lay in between. Germline CDR1 and CDR2: MNHEY and SVGEGT. The CDR3 covers 12 residues. The DNA of the CDR3 is TGTGCCAGCAGTTACGGGTTTTCAAAAGCTTTCTTT. Protein sequence: CASSYGFSKAFF.